This T cell receptor beta chain was documented in a study of cytomegalovirus exposure and HLA in healthy donors. General observations from the study: Most TCR sequences were uncommon, yet certain public TCRs appeared in many donors. In a later analysis, DRB1 alleles had the most associated TCRs; HLA-C alleles the fewest. Reports described diagnosis of cytomegalovirus status by the classifier as highly specific and sensitive. A prior analysis recorded that most TCR beta V segments were productive about 87% or about 30% of the time.

Germline V gene sequence: CDR1 LNHNV, CDR2 YYDKDF (reference sequence). V was pared by 0 bases and J by 5 bases, with 12 bases between. This CDR3 has 15 residues. Comment on this clone: What it recognizes is unknown.

It was with 60 Vbeta and 13 Jbeta primers that the PCR ran. Profiling relied on immunoSEQ multiplex PCR, and the TCRdb table lists in-frame clones only, not all of them. The table records around 110,000 clones, around two thirds of them present only once. The specimen sequenced was PBMCs. This clonotype was obtained from a woman aged 40-49 years in good health and CMV-seropositive. The chain employs TRBV15 and TRBJ2-3; the D gene is possibly TRBD2 (7 bases). The chain's CDR3 is CATSRDRGGLDTQYF. The CDR3 nucleotides are TGTGCCACCAGCAGAGATAGGGGGGGTCTAGATACGCAGTATTTT.